The 13 T cell receptor beta chains presented below share a single source sample, sequenced in a study of cytomegalovirus exposure and HLA in healthy donors. Using immunoSEQ multiplex PCR, the repertoire was profiled, and TCRdb retains in-frame clones only, with some absent. The top ten clones hold about 12% of a sample with about 90,000 clones, almost 85% of them seen once. Sequencing was done on a sample of PBMCs. The receptor set was obtained from a woman between 18 and 29 years old in good health and CMV-seropositive.

The chain couples TRBV9 to TRBJ2-1, with 11 bases identical to TRBD2. The CDR3 runs 17 residues. The germline V gene has CDR1 SGDLS and CDR2 YYNGEE. The V gene end was trimmed by 3 bases and the J gene end by 9 bases; junction bases not matched to a gene: 14. The CDR3 here is CASSGDASGGQLGEQFF. For the CDR3, the DNA is TGTGCCAGCAGCGGAGACGCTAGCGGGGGGCAGTTGGGTGAGCAGTTCTTC.

This chain connects TRBV7-3 to TRBJ2-5; D is ambiguous. The CDR3 has 13 residues. Trimming took off 4 bases at V and 4 bases at J, with 10 bases between the two ends. From germline, CDR1 is SGHTA and CDR2 FQGTGA. The CDR3 is CASSYIRGETQYF. The CDR3 DNA reads TGTGCCAGCAGCTACATAAGAGGAGAGACCCAGTACTTC. Supplemented by reference TRBV7-3 and TRBJ2-5, the full variable domain reads GAGVSQTPSNKVTEKGKYVELRCDPISGHTALYWYRQSLGQGPEFLIYFQGTGAADDSGLPNDRFFAVRPEGSVSTLKIQRTERGDSAVYLCASSYIRGETQYFGPGTRLLVL.

The CDR3 loop reads CSVVERGSSYNEQFF. The CDR3, as DNA: TGCAGCGTTGTAGAGCGGGGGAGCTCCTACAATGAGCAGTTCTTC. The chain links TRBV29-1 to TRBJ2-1, with TRBD2 identical over 8 bases. The CDR3 spans 15 residues. Trimming took 4 bases from V and 0 from J; bases not matched to a gene: 5. Germline V gene data show CDR1 as SQVTM and CDR2 as ANQGSEA.

The V and J genes are TRBV2 and TRBJ1-1, with 8 bases fitting TRBD1. This CDR3 has 19 residues. With V trimmed by 0 bases and J by 1 base, 13 bases remained unmatched. Per the germline V gene, CDR1 is SNHLY and CDR2 is FYNNEI. The DNA for the CDR3 is TGTGCCAGCAGTGAAGCGTGGGCAGGGGGCTCGTCTAGGAACACTGAAGCTTTCTTT. This encodes CASSEAWAGGSSRNTEAFF.

V usage is TRBV11-2 and J usage is TRBJ1-5; D gene uncertain. V shed 0 bases and J shed 2 bases, with 8 bases lying between them. There are 15 residues in the CDR3. The germline V gene encodes CDR1 SGHAT and CDR2 FQNNGV. The CDR3: CASSLDPGGNQPQHF. The CDR3 nucleotides are TGTGCCAGCAGCTTAGATCCAGGCGGCAATCAGCCCCAGCATTTT.

This sequence joins TRBV5-1 and TRBJ2-1; 13 nucleotides align to TRBD2. Looked up from germline, CDR1 is SGHRS and CDR2 is YFSETQ. This CDR3 spans 17 amino acids. V was clipped by 3 bases and J by 6 bases; unmatched bases: 9. The CDR3 spells CASSWGLAGPSPNEQFF. The CDR3 region has the DNA TGCGCCAGCAGCTGGGGACTAGCGGGGCCCTCTCCCAATGAGCAGTTCTTC.

A few counts support this clone. The V call is TRBV11-3, the J call TRBJ1-5; possible D gene TRBD1, 5 bases. The CDR3 is made up of 14 amino acids. The germline V gene encodes CDR1 SGHNT and CDR2 YENEEA. V was trimmed by 2 bases and J by 1 base, leaving 6 bases between them. The CDR3 bases are TGTGCCAGCAGCTTACGGGGGAGCAATCAGCCCCAGCATTTT. Residues: CASSLRGSNQPQHF.

This rearrangement joins TRBV5-1 to TRBJ1-4; 7 nucleotides align to TRBD1. The junction had 10 bases not matched to a gene; V was cut back by 0 bases and J by 8 bases. This CDR3 comprises 16 residues. Germline V gene sequence: CDR1 SGHRS, CDR2 YFSETQ. The DNA for the CDR3 is TGCGCCAGCAGCTTGGGGGCCCGGGACAGTTTAGAAAAACTGTTTTTT. Its protein is CASSLGARDSLEKLFF. Variable domain in full (rest from reference TRBV5-1 and TRBJ1-4): KAGVTQTPRYLIKTRGQQVTLSCSPISGHRSVSWYQQTPGQGLQFLFEYFSETQRNKGNFPGRFSGRQFSNSRSEMNVSTLELGDSALYLCASSLGARDSLEKLFFGSGTQLSVL.

The gene calls are TRBV25-1 and TRBJ1-2; maybe TRBD1 (5 bases). V lost 7 bases and J lost 3, with 15 bases in between. Germline-derived CDR1 and CDR2 are MGHDK and SYGVNS. The length of the CDR3 is 14 residues. CDR3 sequence (DNA): TGTGCCAGCACCCCGTCAGGAGGGGACTATGGCTACACCTTC. As protein: CASTPSGGDYGYTF.

V gene TRBV19 combines with J gene TRBJ2-7; 8 bases are a match to TRBD1. The CDR3 consists of 14 residues. J gave up 2 bases and V 5 bases, and 5 bases lay outside the gene matches. The germline V gene has CDR1 LNHDA and CDR2 SQIVND (reference sequence). CDR3 sequence: CASSVDRETYEQYF. The CDR3 DNA follows: TGTGCCAGTAGTGTGGACAGGGAGACCTACGAGCAGTACTTC.

The chain uses TRBV6-5 and TRBJ1-2; 7 nucleotides align to TRBD1. Trimming took 5 bases from V and 2 from J; bases not matched to a gene: 5. This CDR3 has 14 amino acids. Germline CDR1 and CDR2: MNHEY and SVGAGI. DNA of the CDR3: TGTGCCAGCAGTCCCCTGACAGGGAACTATGGCTACACCTTC. This translates into CASSPLTGNYGYTF.

The rearrangement uses TRBV11-2 and TRBJ2-7, with 7 bases fitting TRBD2. Trimming took 6 bases from V and 2 from J; bases not matched to a gene: 7. This CDR3 region has 14 residues. The germline gives CDR1 SGHAT, CDR2 FQNNGV. In DNA form, the CDR3 reads TGTGCCAGCAGTTTGGGAGGGAGTCCCTACGAGCAGTACTTC. It translates to CASSLGGSPYEQYF.

DNA of the CDR3: TGTGCCAGCAATTTACAGGGTTTGTGGACTGAAGCTTTCTTT. This gives the protein CASNLQGLWTEAFF. The chain recombines TRBV11-2 with TRBJ1-1; possible D gene TRBD1, 6 bases. V was clipped by 7 bases and J by 5 bases, with 17 bases between them. The CDR3 consists of 14 residues. The V gene's germline CDR1 is SGHAT and CDR2 FQNNGV.